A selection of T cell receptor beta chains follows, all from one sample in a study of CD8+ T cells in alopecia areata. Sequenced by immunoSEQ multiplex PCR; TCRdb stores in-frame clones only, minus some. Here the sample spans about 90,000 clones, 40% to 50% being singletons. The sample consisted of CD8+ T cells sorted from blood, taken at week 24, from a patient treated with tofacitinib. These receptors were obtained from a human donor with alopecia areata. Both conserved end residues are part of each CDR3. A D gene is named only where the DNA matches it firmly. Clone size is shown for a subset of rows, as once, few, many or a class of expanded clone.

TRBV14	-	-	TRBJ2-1	TGTGCCAGCAGCCAAGTAGAGCGAGGGCAAGTCTCCTACAATGAGCAGTTCTTC	CASSQVERGQVSYNEQFF
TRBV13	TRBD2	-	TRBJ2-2	TGTGCCAGCAGCTACGGGGGGTGGACCGGGGAGCTGTTTTTT	CASSYGGWTGELFF
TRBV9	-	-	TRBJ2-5	TGTGCCAGCAGCGGGGGCAGAATCCAAGAGACCCAGTACTTC	CASSGGRIQETQYF
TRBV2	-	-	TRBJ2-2	TGTGCCAGAGGACAATCGAACACCGGGGAGCTGTTTTTT	CARGQSNTGELFF
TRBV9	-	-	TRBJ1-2	TGTGCCAGCAGCGTAGTGGGCCACTATGGCTACACCTTC	CASSVVGHYGYTF
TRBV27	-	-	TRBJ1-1	TGTGCCAGCAGTCCTCCGGGTATGAACACTGAAGCTTTCTTT	CASSPPGMNTEAFF
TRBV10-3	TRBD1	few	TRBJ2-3	TGTGCCATCAGTGAGGGGACCAGGGGGTGGCCAGATACGCAGTATTTT	CAISEGTRGWPDTQYF
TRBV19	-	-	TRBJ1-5	TGTGCCAGTAGTCCTTCGGCTTTTGGCAATCAGCCCCAGCATTTT	CASSPSAFGNQPQHF
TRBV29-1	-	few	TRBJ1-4	TGCAGCGTAGCAACAGGCGCCTCTAATGAAAAACTGTTTTTT	CSVATGASNEKLFF
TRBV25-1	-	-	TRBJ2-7	TGTGCCAGCAGTGAATGGGGGAACGAGCAGTACTTC	CASSEWGNEQYF
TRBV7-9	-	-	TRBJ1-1	TGTGCCAGCAGCCCAGGTGGGGGCCCGAACACTGAAGCTTTCTTT	CASSPGGGPNTEAFF
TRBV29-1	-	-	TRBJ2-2	TGCAGCGTTAATAGGGGGACCGGGGAGCTGTTTTTT	CSVNRGTGELFF
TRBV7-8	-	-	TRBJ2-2	TGTGCCAGCAGCTTTACCGCGGGACTTACCGGGGAGCTGTTTTTT	CASSFTAGLTGELFF
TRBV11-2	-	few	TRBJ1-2	TGTGCCAGCATGAGCAGCAACTATGGCTACACCTTC	CASMSSNYGYTF
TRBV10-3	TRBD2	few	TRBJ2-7	TGTGCCATCGGGGGGGAAGGCGACTCCTACGAGCAGTACTTC	CAIGGEGDSYEQYF
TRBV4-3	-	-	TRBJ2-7	TGCGCCAGCAGCCAAGATAGCATCCAGGGCCAAAAGTACTTC	CASSQDSIQGQKYF
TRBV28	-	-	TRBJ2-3	TGTGCCAGCAGCCCGGTCGGGGACACAGATACGCAGTATTTT	CASSPVGDTDTQYF
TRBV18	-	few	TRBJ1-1	TGTGCCAGCTCACCAGTTATGAACACTGAAGCTTTCTTT	CASSPVMNTEAFF
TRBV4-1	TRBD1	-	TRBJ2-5	TGCGCCAGCAGCCAGGGGATTGGACAGGGGTTGGCGGAGACCCAGTACTTC	CASSQGIGQGLAETQYF
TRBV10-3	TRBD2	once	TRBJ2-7	TGTGCCATCAGTGGAGCCCCCTTATCTAGCGGCCTCTACGAGCAGTACTTC	CAISGAPLSSGLYEQYF
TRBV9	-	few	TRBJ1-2	TGTGCCAGCAGCGCCCAAACCTATGGCTACACCTTC	CASSAQTYGYTF
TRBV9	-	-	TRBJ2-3	TGTGCCAGCAGCCAAGACACAGATACGCAGTATTTT	CASSQDTDTQYF
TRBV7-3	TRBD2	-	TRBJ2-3	TGTGCCAGCAGCCCTTCGGGCAGCTCGGCGGGAGGGGATACGCAGTATTTT	CASSPSGSSAGGDTQYF
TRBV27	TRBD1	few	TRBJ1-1	TGTGCCAGCGGACAGGCGGGGTGGGAAGCTTTCTTT	CASGQAGWEAFF
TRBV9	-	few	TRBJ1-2	TGTGCCAGCAGCGGAGGACAGTTAATCAACTATGGCTACACCTTC	CASSGGQLINYGYTF
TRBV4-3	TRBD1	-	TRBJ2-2	TGCGCCAGTAGACAGGGGAACACCGGGGAGCTGTTTTTT	CASRQGNTGELFF
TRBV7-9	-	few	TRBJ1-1	TGTGCCAGCAGCTTACTTGGGATGAACACTGAAGCTTTCTTT	CASSLLGMNTEAFF
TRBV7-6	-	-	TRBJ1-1	TGTGCCAGCAGCTTATCGGTAAACACTGAAGCTTTCTTT	CASSLSVNTEAFF
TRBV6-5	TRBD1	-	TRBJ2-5	TGTGCCAGCAGAGGGACAGGGGAAGAGACCCAGTACTTC	CASRGTGEETQYF
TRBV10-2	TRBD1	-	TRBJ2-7	TGCGCCAGCAGTGTAGGGACAGGGTCCATTTCCTACGAGCAGTACTTC	CASSVGTGSISYEQYF
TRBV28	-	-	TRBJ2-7	TGTGCCAGCAGGCCCCTGGCAGGGCCCTACGAGCAGTACTTC	CASRPLAGPYEQYF
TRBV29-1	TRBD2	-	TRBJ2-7	TGCAGCGCCGGGGGGGCAGGGATGTACGAGCAGTACTTC	CSAGGAGMYEQYF
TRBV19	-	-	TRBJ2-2	TGTGCCAGTAGTGCAACAGGGGAGCTGTTTTTT	CASSATGELFF
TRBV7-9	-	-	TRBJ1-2	TGTGCCAGCAGTCCAGCGGGGCATCCGGAAGGCTACACCTTC	CASSPAGHPEGYTF
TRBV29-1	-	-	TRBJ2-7	TGCAGCGTTGAAGGAGGAGTGGAGCAGTACTTC	CSVEGGVEQYF
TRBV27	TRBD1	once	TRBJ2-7	TGTGCCAGCAGTTCAGGGGGTGGCTACGAGCAGTACTTC	CASSSGGGYEQYF
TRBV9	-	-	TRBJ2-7	TGTGCCAGCAGCGTAGAGGGGGAAAACTACGAGCAGTACTTC	CASSVEGENYEQYF
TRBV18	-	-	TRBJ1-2	TGTGCCAGCTCCCCGGACCCCGCTTATGGCTACACCTTC	CASSPDPAYGYTF
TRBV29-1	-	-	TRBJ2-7	TGCAGCGTTGAAGATCCGGCAGGGGCGTACGAGCAGTACTTC	CSVEDPAGAYEQYF
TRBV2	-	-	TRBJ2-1	TGTGCCAACAGCGGGCTGAGCTCCTACAATGAGCAGTTCTTC	CANSGLSSYNEQFF
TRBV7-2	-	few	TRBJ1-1	TGTGCCAGCAGCGGTAGTGGGGTGACTGAAGCTTTCTTT	CASSGSGVTEAFF
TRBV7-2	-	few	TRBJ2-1	TGTGCCAGCAGCTTAGCTCTATCGAGCTCCTACAATGAGCAGTTCTTC	CASSLALSSSYNEQFF
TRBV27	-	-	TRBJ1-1	TGTGCCAGCAGTTTAGGGAGGAACACTGAAGCTTTCTTT	CASSLGRNTEAFF
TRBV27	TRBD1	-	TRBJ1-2	TGTGCCAGCAGTCTAAACCCACCAACAGGGGGCATTGGCTACACCTTC	CASSLNPPTGGIGYTF
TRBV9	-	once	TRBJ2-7	TGTGCCAGCAGCGTAGATCCCCAGGGAGGCTCCTACGAGCAGTACTTC	CASSVDPQGGSYEQYF
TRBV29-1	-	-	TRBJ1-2	TGCAGCGTTGTCACAGACCTACTATCCCCAGGCTACACCTTC	CSVVTDLLSPGYTF
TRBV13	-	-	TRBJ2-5	TGTGCCAGCAGCTTAGGGGCAGTGGAGACCCAGTACTTC	CASSLGAVETQYF
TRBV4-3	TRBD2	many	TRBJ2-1	TGCGCCAGCAGCCAAGGGCTAGCGGACTACAATGAGCAGTTCTTC	CASSQGLADYNEQFF
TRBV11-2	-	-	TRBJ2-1	TGTGCCAGCAGCGGGAACAATGAGCAGTTCTTC	CASSGNNEQFF
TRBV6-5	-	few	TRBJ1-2	TGTGCCAGCAGTGGGAGTGGGGGCTACACCTTC	CASSGSGGYTF
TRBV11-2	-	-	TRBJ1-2	TGTGCCAGCAGCTCACATCCCCGAGGAGCTAACTATGGCTACACCTTC	CASSSHPRGANYGYTF
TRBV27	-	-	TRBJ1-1	TGTGCCAGCAGTTTTTCGGCAAACACTGAAGCTTTCTTT	CASSFSANTEAFF
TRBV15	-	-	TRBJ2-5	TGTGCCACCAGCAGAGATGTGGGGGTCCGGGAGACCCAGTACTTC	CATSRDVGVRETQYF
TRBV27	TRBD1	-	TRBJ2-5	TGTGCCAGCAGTGGGACAGGGGGCCTGGAGACCCAGTACTTC	CASSGTGGLETQYF
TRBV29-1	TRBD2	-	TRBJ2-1	TGCAGCGTTGACGGACTAGCGGTTTTAAGCTCCTACAATGAGCAGTTCTTC	CSVDGLAVLSSYNEQFF